The 19 T cell receptor beta chains listed next were all sequenced from one sample in a study of blood T cell repertoires in COVID-19. Repertoires were generated with immunoSEQ multiplex PCR, while TCRdb's copy carries only in-frame clones and drops some. Of 95,000 to 130,000 clones in the sample, roughly 85% were seen once. Sequenced material: peripheral blood. The receptors come from a man aged 30-40 years with acute or convalescent COVID-19.

The rearrangement uses TRBV18 and TRBJ1-2; TRBD1 matches 7 bases. Germline V gene lookup returns CDR1 KGHSH and CDR2 LQKENI. This CDR3 region has 15 residues. Unmatched junction bases numbered 14, after V lost 3 bases and J lost 10 bases. The CDR3 bases are TGTGCCAGCTCACCGCCGGGGACAGCCGGGGCCCTCTACACCTTC. It yields the protein CASSPPGTAGALYTF.

This chain joins TRBV4-2 and TRBJ2-1, with 9 bases that match TRBD2. The V and J ends lost 0 bases and 2 bases, in that order; junction bases with no gene match: 5. The CDR3 covers 17 residues. The germline gives CDR1 LGHNA, CDR2 YNFKEQ. CDR3 coding DNA: TGTGCCAGCAGCCAAGATTTGACTAGCGGTACCTACAATGAGCAGTTCTTC. It yields the protein CASSQDLTSGTYNEQFF.

The V call is TRBV2, the J call TRBJ1-2; D not resolved. The CDR3 is 13 amino acids. Germline V gene lookup returns CDR1 SNHLY and CDR2 FYNNEI. V was cut by 8 bases and J by 4 bases, with 14 bases left in between. The DNA for the CDR3 is TGTGCCAGCCCTTGGACTGTTTCCTATGGCTACACCTTC. Translation gives CASPWTVSYGYTF.

The chain is built from TRBV6-2 or TRBV6-3 and TRBJ1-6; a weak D match, TRBD1 (6 bases). CDR1 is MNHEY and CDR2 is SVGEGT in the germline V gene. V was trimmed by 4 bases and J by 3 bases, leaving 16 bases between them. The CDR3 loop spans 17 amino acids. CDR3 nucleotide sequence: TGTGCCAGCAGTTTGATACCCGGGACAAACTATAATTCACCCCTCCACTTT. Protein: CASSLIPGTNYNSPLHF.

The gene calls are TRBV28 and TRBJ2-3, with D perhaps TRBD1 (7 bases). This CDR3 comprises 14 residues. CDR1 is MDHEN, CDR2 SYDVKM, per germline. V lost 8 bases, J lost 1 base, and 13 bases lay in between. The CDR3 bases are TGTGCCAGCCGAACAGGGGAGGGCACAGATACGCAGTATTTT. Translating it yields CASRTGEGTDTQYF.

CDR3 sequence: CASSRHGGYTEAFF. In DNA, the CDR3 is TGTGCCAGCAGCCGACACGGTGGATACACTGAAGCTTTCTTT. This chain links TRBV6-5 with TRBJ1-1; D gene unclear. From germline, CDR1 is MNHEY and CDR2 SVGAGI. The ends were cut back, 6 bases at V and 3 bases at J, with 14 bases in the middle. The CDR3 runs to 14 residues.

The V gene is TRBV5-4, the J gene TRBJ1-3; D might be TRBD1 (5 bases). Trimming removed 4 bases from V and 3 bases from J, with 17 bases in between. CDR1 SGHNT and CDR2 YYREEE come from the germline V gene (reference sequence). CDR3 length: 16 amino acids. DNA of the CDR3: TGTGCCAGCAGCCCCCGAGCAGGGTTTAATGGAAACACCATATATTTT. Protein sequence: CASSPRAGFNGNTIYF.

V gene TRBV5-6 combines with J gene TRBJ2-3; D not resolved. Germline loops: CDR1 SGHDT, CDR2 YYEEEE. The CDR3 spans 14 residues. V lost 2 bases and J 0 bases, leaving 7 bases between the germline ends. CDR3 DNA sequence: TGTGCCAGCAGCTTCGACGGGAGCACAGATACGCAGTATTTT. Encoded protein: CASSFDGSTDTQYF. Full variable domain (outside the CDR3, taken from reference TRBV5-6 and TRBJ2-3): DAGVTQSPTHLIKTRGQQVTLRCSPKSGHDTVSWYQQALGQGPQFIFQYYEEEERQRGNFPDRFSGHQFPNYSSELNVNALLLGDSALYLCASSFDGSTDTQYFGPGTRLTVL.

V usage is TRBV11-2 and J usage is TRBJ1-6; possibly TRBD1 for D (6 bases). The V and J ends lost 4 bases and 9 bases respectively, with 7 bases between them. The germline V gene has CDR1 SGHAT and CDR2 FQNNGV. This CDR3 is 12 amino acids long. CDR3 coding DNA: TGTGCCAGCAGCTCAGGGGCTTCACCCCTCCACTTT. It specifies CASSSGASPLHF.

This clone was picked up one time. V is TRBV5-6 and J is TRBJ1-2; a possible D gene is TRBD1 (5 bases). This CDR3 region has 14 residues. Germline V gene data show CDR1 as SGHDT and CDR2 as YYEEEE. Trimming shortened V by 2 bases and J by 0 bases, and 8 bases separated the two germline ends. CDR3: CASSLQATNYGYTF. The CDR3 DNA is TGTGCCAGCAGCTTACAGGCGACTAACTATGGCTACACCTTC.

The chain carries TRBV30 and TRBJ2-1; 8 nucleotides line up with TRBD2. Losses at the gene ends were 5 bases for V and 4 bases for J; bases not matched to a gene: 7. Germline-derived CDR1 and CDR2 are GTSNPN and SVGIG (reference sequence). This CDR3 contains 14 residues. CDR3 bases: TGTGCCTGGGTCGAACTAGCGGAATACAATGAGCAGTTCTTC. Its protein product is CAWVELAEYNEQFF. Together with reference TRBV30 and TRBJ2-1, the CDR3 gives the full variable domain: SQTIHQWPATLVQPVGSPLSLECTVEGTSNPNLYWYRQAAGRGLQLLFYSVGIGQISSEVPQNLSASRPQDRQFILSSKKLLLSDSGFYLCAWVELAEYNEQFFGPGTRLTVL.

The chain employs TRBV7-2 and TRBJ2-1, with 8 positions matching TRBD2. After removal of 5 bases from V and 2 bases from J, the junction contained 5 bases not matched to a gene. CDR1 is SGHTA and CDR2 is FQGNSA in the germline V gene. The CDR3 sequence is 15 residues long. CDR3 amino acids: CASSELADAYNEQFF. The CDR3 DNA follows: TGTGCCAGCAGCGAACTAGCGGATGCCTACAATGAGCAGTTCTTC.

This clone was observed a handful of times. V usage is TRBV4-1 and J usage is TRBJ2-2; 12 bases are a match to TRBD2. The junction had 4 bases not matched to a gene; V was cut back by 4 bases and J by 1 base. Germline assignment: CDR1 MGHRA and CDR2 YSYEKL. CDR3 length equals 17 residues. CDR3 bases: TGCGCCAGCAGCCGCGGACTAGCGGGGCGGAACACCGGGGAGCTGTTTTTT. Protein product: CASSRGLAGRNTGELFF.

This chain connects TRBV6-5 to TRBJ2-1, with D perhaps matching TRBD2 (6 bases). V lost 8 bases and J lost 1, with 15 bases in between. The germline CDR1 and CDR2 sequences are MNHEY and SVGAGI. The CDR3 consists of 15 residues. The CDR3 region is CASPRSGFSYNEQFF. The CDR3 DNA sequence: TGTGCCAGCCCGAGAAGCGGGTTTTCCTACAATGAGCAGTTCTTC.

This clone was detected many times. This chain links TRBV12-3 or TRBV12-4 with TRBJ2-7, with 8 bases identical to TRBD1. V was clipped by 6 bases and J by 6 bases; unmatched bases: 4. CDR3 length: 12 amino acids. In DNA, the CDR3 is TGTGCCAGCAGCCCGACAGGGGCCGAGCAGTACGTC. Translated, it gives CASSPTGAEQYV.

Here the CDR3 reads CASSVGTRTTGELFF. CDR3 bases: TGTGCCAGCAGCGTAGGGACTCGAACGACCGGGGAGCTGTTTTTT. This chain joins TRBV9 and TRBJ2-2; weak D call: TRBD2 (5 bases). The V gene's germline CDR1 is SGDLS and CDR2 YYNGEE. The ends were cut back, 0 bases at V and 5 bases at J, with 11 bases in the middle. The CDR3 is 15 residues long. Based on the CDR3 plus reference TRBV9 and TRBJ2-2, the full variable domain is DSGVTQTPKHLITATGQRVTLRCSPRSGDLSVYWYQQSLDQGLQFLIQYYNGEERAKGNILERFSAQQFPDLHSELNLSSLELGDSALYFCASSVGTRTTGELFFGEGSRLTVL.

This clone was picked up a small number of times. The V gene is TRBV9, the J gene TRBJ1-1, with no clear D. V was pared by 4 bases and J by 1 base, with 8 bases between. Germline loops: CDR1 SGDLS, CDR2 YYNGEE. The CDR3 covers 13 residues. CDR3 nucleotide sequence: TGTGCCAGCAGCCCCCCGTGGAACACTGAAGCTTTCTTT. Translated: CASSPPWNTEAFF. The whole variable domain, filled in from reference TRBV9 and TRBJ1-1, reads DSGVTQTPKHLITATGQRVTLRCSPRSGDLSVYWYQQSLDQGLQFLIQYYNGEERAKGNILERFSAQQFPDLHSELNLSSLELGDSALYFCASSPPWNTEAFFGQGTRLTVV.

J is TRBJ1-2 and V is TRBV11-2, with TRBD1 as a possible D gene (5 bases). The CDR3 extends over 12 amino acids. V was clipped by 1 base and J by 6 bases, with 6 bases between them. The germline gives CDR1 SGHAT, CDR2 FQNNGV. The CDR3: CASSLAGNGYTF. The DNA for the CDR3 is TGTGCCAGCAGCTTAGCAGGGAATGGCTACACCTTC.

V is TRBV28 and J is TRBJ1-6; 9 bases align to TRBD1. V was pared by 8 bases and J by 10 bases, with 6 bases of the junction left unmatched. The CDR3 spans 13 residues. Germline lookup yields CDR1 MDHEN and CDR2 SYDVKM. The CDR3 region has the DNA TGTGCCAGCGCGACAGGGGGAAGGTCACCCCTCCACTTT. Translated: CASATGGRSPLHF.